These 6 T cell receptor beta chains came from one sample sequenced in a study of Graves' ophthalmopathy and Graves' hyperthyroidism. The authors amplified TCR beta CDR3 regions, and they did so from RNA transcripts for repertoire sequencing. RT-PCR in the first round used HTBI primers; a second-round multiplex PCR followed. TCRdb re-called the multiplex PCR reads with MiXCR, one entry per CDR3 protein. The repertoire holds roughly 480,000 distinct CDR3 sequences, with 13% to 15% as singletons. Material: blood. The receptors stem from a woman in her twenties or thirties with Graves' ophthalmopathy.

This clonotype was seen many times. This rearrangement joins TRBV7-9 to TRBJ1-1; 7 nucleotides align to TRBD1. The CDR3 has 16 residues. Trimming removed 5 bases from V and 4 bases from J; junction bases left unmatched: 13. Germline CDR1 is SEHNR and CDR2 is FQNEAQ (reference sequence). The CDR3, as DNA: TGTGCCAGCAGCCCGGTAGTAGGGGGCATCGGCACTGAAGCTTTCTTT. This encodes CASSPVVGGIGTEAFF.

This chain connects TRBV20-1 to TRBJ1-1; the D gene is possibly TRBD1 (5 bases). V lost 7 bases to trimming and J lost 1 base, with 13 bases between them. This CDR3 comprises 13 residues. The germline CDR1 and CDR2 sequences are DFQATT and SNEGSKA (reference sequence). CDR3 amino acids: CSEKGLPNTEAFF. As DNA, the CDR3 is TGCAGTGAAAAGGGGCTCCCGAACACTGAAGCTTTCTTT.

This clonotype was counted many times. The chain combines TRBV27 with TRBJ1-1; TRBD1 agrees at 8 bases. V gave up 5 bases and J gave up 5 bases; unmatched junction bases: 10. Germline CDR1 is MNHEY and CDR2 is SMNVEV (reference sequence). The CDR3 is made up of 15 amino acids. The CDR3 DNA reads TGTGCCAGCAGTAACAGACAGGGGCGGGAGACTGAAGCTTTCTTT. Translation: CASSNRQGRETEAFF.

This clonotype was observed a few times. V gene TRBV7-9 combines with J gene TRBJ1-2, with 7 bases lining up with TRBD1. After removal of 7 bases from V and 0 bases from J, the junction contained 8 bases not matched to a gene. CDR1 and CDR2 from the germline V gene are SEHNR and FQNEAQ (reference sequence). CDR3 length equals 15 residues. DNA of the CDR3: TGTGCCAGCATCAATCCACAGGGGACTAACTATGGCTACACCTTC. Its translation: CASINPQGTNYGYTF.

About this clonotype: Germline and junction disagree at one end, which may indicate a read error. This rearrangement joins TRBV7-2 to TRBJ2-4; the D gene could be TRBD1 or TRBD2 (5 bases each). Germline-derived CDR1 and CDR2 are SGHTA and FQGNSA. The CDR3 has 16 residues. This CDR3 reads CASSFRGGLAKNIKYF. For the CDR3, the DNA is TGTGCCAGCAGCTTCCGTGGGGGTTTGGCCAAAAACATTAAGTACTTC.

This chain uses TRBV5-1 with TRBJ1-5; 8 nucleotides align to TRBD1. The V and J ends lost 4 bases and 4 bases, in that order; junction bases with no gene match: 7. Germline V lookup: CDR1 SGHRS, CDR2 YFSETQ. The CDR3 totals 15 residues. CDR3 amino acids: CASSKTGAPNQPQHF. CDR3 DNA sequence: TGCGCCAGCAGCAAGACAGGGGCCCCTAATCAGCCCCAGCATTTT.